The subject of this entry is one T cell receptor (beta chain). The source of the sample is a study of blood T cell repertoires in COVID-19. The method was immunoSEQ multiplex PCR; TCRdb's version includes in-frame clones alone and lacks a portion of them. The sample carries approximately 250,000 clones, about nine tenths recorded once. The Seattle patients joined while their infection was active and were tracked longitudinally afterward. The sequenced sample was peripheral blood. The sequence was obtained from a man between 25 and 39 years old with COVID-19, enrolled during active disease.

In DNA, the CDR3 is TGTGCCAGCTCTCTTTCGGGGCGGGGGGGAACTGAAGCTTTCTTT. Its translation is CASSLSGRGGTEAFF. V and J are TRBV27 and TRBJ1-1; weak D call: TRBD1 (5 bases). The CDR3 is 15 residues long. V was cut by 8 bases and J by 5 bases, with 21 bases left in between. CDR1 MNHEY and CDR2 SMNVEV come from the germline V gene (reference sequence).